Listed below are T cell receptor beta chains from one sample, sequenced in a study of blood T cell repertoires in COVID-19. Repertoires were generated with immunoSEQ multiplex PCR, while TCRdb's copy carries only in-frame clones and drops some. The sample includes 200,000 to 250,000 clones, 70% to 90% seen only once; the top ten take over 2%. The sample comprised peripheral blood. The receptors originated from a young man who had recovered from COVID-19. CDR3s include the opening cysteine and the closing phenylalanine or tryptophan. Each record gives: clone size, D gene, V gene, J gene, CDR3 DNA, CDR3 protein. A D gene is named only where the DNA matches it firmly. A clone size is listed for some rows: how often the clone was seen (once, few, many), or a class if it is expanded.

abundance: NA; d_gene: NA; v_gene: TRBV30; j_gene: TRBJ1-1; CDR3nt: TGTGCCTGGACCCCAAGGGGGAATTGGCGGTACACTGAAGCTTTCTTT; CDR3aa: CAWTPRGNWRYTEAFF
abundance: NA; d_gene: TRBD1; v_gene: TRBV14; j_gene: TRBJ2-7; CDR3nt: TGTGCCAGCAGCGGGACAGGAACGGGCTACGAGCAGTACTTC; CDR3aa: CASSGTGTGYEQYF
abundance: NA; d_gene: NA; v_gene: TRBV4-3; j_gene: TRBJ1-6; CDR3nt: TGCGCCAGCAGCCAAGATAGGTTATCGGGGGGACATTCACCCCTCCACTTT; CDR3aa: CASSQDRLSGGHSPLHF
abundance: few; d_gene: NA; v_gene: TRBV9; j_gene: TRBJ1-5; CDR3nt: TGTGCCAGCAGCGCGGGACTTATTGGCAATCAGCCCCAGCATTTT; CDR3aa: CASSAGLIGNQPQHF
abundance: NA; d_gene: TRBD1; v_gene: TRBV9; j_gene: TRBJ1-5; CDR3nt: TGTGCCAGCAGCGCAGGGACAGATTTTAATCAGCCCCAGCATTTT; CDR3aa: CASSAGTDFNQPQHF
abundance: once; d_gene: TRBD2; v_gene: TRBV5-4; j_gene: TRBJ2-7; CDR3nt: TGTGCCAGCAGCACCTTGGGGACGGGGGGTTACGAGCAGTACTTC; CDR3aa: CASSTLGTGGYEQYF
abundance: NA; d_gene: TRBD1; v_gene: TRBV14; j_gene: TRBJ2-2; CDR3nt: TGTGCCAGCAGCCGGGACAGGAACACCGGGGAGCTGTTTTTT; CDR3aa: CASSRDRNTGELFF
abundance: NA; d_gene: TRBD1; v_gene: TRBV6-5; j_gene: TRBJ2-7; CDR3nt: TGTGCCACTCCTACAGGGACAGCCTACGAGCAGTACTTC; CDR3aa: CATPTGTAYEQYF
abundance: few; d_gene: NA; v_gene: TRBV4-2; j_gene: TRBJ1-5; CDR3nt: TGTGCCAGCAGACCGGACAGCCCATATAGCAATCAGCCCCAGCATTTT; CDR3aa: CASRPDSPYSNQPQHF
abundance: NA; d_gene: TRBD1; v_gene: TRBV10-3; j_gene: TRBJ2-3; CDR3nt: TGTGCCATCAGCGACGACAGGGTGGTTAGGAATACGCAGTATTTT; CDR3aa: CAISDDRVVRNTQYF
abundance: NA; d_gene: NA; v_gene: TRBV7-9; j_gene: TRBJ2-7; CDR3nt: TGTGCCAGCAGCCCCATAAGCGCAGCGGCGTACGAGCAGTACTTC; CDR3aa: CASSPISAAAYEQYF
abundance: NA; d_gene: NA; v_gene: TRBV4-1; j_gene: TRBJ1-4; CDR3nt: TGCGCCAGCAGTCAGGTTGCAACTAATGAAAAACTGTTTTTT; CDR3aa: CASSQVATNEKLFF
abundance: NA; d_gene: TRBD1; v_gene: TRBV14; j_gene: TRBJ1-2; CDR3nt: TGTGCCAGCAGCCGACGACAGGGAAGTCCCTCCGATGGCTACACCTTC; CDR3aa: CASSRRQGSPSDGYTF
abundance: NA; d_gene: NA; v_gene: TRBV4-1; j_gene: TRBJ1-1; CDR3nt: TGCGCCAGCAGCCAAGATGTCCCTTGGGGAGCCAAGGGAGCTTTCTTT; CDR3aa: CASSQDVPWGAKGAFF